This T cell receptor (beta chain) was found in a study of OX40 agonist ivuxolimab in advanced cancers. Study-level information: The drug used for patients, ivuxolimab, was an agonistic anti-OX40 (CD134) antibody. Study-wide results and limits: Some patients who did not respond also had low normalized T-cell clonal expansion.

The data were produced by immunoSEQ multiplex PCR, yet TCRdb's version contains in-frame clones alone and is incomplete. Among some 77,000 clones listed, 80% to 90% were seen once. Enrollment shut out patients with autoimmune disease history or systemic immunosuppression. A word on this clone: What it recognizes is unknown.

This CDR3 has 19 residues. CDR1 and CDR2 (germline): MNHEY, SMNVEV (reference sequence). V was clipped by 5 bases and J by 3 bases; unmatched bases: 17. The rearrangement joins TRBV27 to TRBJ1-3, with 9 bases matching TRBD1. This sequence originates from an adult with an advanced solid tumor such as melanoma, head and neck, liver or kidney cancer. The sequenced sample was CD4+ or CD8+ T cells sorted from blood, obtained in a trial of the OX40 agonist ivuxolimab. The CDR3: CASSPITGGAALFGNTIYF. The CDR3, as DNA: TGTGCCAGCAGTCCAATTACAGGGGGCGCAGCCCTATTTGGAAACACCATATATTTT.